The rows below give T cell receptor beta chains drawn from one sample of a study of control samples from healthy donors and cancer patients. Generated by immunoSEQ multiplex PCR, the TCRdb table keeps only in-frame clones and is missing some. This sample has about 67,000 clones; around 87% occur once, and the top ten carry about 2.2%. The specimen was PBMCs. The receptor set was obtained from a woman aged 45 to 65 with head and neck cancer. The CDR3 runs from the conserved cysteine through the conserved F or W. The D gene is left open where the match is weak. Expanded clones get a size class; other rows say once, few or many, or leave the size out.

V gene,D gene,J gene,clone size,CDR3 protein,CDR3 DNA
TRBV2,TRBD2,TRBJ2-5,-,CASRAGGSWETQYF,TGTGCCAGCAGGGCGGGGGGGAGTTGGGAGACCCAGTACTTC
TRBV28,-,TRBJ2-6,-,CASSLGGLSSGANVLTF,TGTGCCAGCAGTTTAGGGGGGCTAAGCTCTGGGGCCAACGTCCTGACTTTC
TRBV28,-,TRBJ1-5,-,CASSSPRGRGGSSNQPQHF,TGTGCCAGCAGTTCCCCCAGGGGCCGGGGGGGGAGTAGCAATCAGCCCCAGCATTTT
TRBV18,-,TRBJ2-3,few,CASSPRGLSTDTQYF,TGTGCCAGCTCCCCACGGGGACTTAGCACAGATACGCAGTATTTT
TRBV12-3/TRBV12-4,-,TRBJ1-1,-,CASRRDTEAFF,TGTGCCAGCAGGCGGGACACTGAAGCTTTCTTT
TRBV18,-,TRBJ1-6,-,CASSSGTSPLHF,TGTGCCAGCTCATCCGGGACTTCACCCCTCCACTTT
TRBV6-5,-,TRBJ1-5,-,CASSLSSVNQPQHF,TGTGCCAGCAGTTTATCCTCGGTCAATCAGCCCCAGCATTTT
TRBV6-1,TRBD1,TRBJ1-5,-,CASSGRTGLGYQPQHF,TGTGCCAGCAGTGGACGGACAGGGTTGGGATATCAGCCCCAGCATTTT
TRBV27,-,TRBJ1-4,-,CASKKGLHEKLFF,TGTGCCAGCAAGAAGGGACTCCATGAAAAACTGTTTTTT
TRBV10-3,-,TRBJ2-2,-,CAISVGYTGELFF,TGTGCCATCAGTGTTGGTTACACCGGGGAGCTGTTTTTT
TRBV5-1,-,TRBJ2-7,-,CASSLVSGGTDEQYF,TGCGCCAGCAGCTTGGTGTCCGGGGGCACGGACGAGCAGTACTTC
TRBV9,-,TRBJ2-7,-,CASSLTSFAYEQYF,TGTGCCAGCAGCCTGACTAGTTTTGCCTACGAGCAGTACTTC
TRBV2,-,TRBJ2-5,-,CASSAGEETQYF,TGTGCCAGCAGTGCCGGGGAAGAGACCCAGTACTTC
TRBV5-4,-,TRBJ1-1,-,CASSTFQRGLNTEAFF,TGTGCCAGCAGCACTTTCCAGAGGGGGTTGAACACTGAAGCTTTCTTT
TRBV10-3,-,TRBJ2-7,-,CAISPPSGGFYEQYF,TGTGCCATCAGTCCCCCAAGTGGGGGGTTCTACGAGCAGTACTTC
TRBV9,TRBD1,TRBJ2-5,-,CASSAIERGRAETQYF,TGTGCCAGCAGCGCTATTGAGAGGGGGCGGGCAGAGACCCAGTACTTC
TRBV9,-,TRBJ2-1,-,CASSVDSVNEQFF,TGTGCCAGCAGCGTTGATTCGGTAAATGAGCAGTTCTTC
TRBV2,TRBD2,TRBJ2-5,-,CASSAGLAGETQYF,TGTGCCAGCAGTGCCGGACTAGCGGGAGAGACCCAGTACTTC
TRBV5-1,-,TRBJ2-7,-,CASSLGTGARGEQYF,TGCGCCAGCAGCTTGGGGACAGGAGCCCGGGGGGAGCAGTACTTC
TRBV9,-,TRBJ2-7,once,CASSLGTGSGRVGQYF,TGTGCCAGCAGCCTAGGAACCGGGAGCGGTAGAGTTGGGCAGTACTTC
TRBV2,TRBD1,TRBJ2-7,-,CASRLSTGPYEQYF,TGTGCCAGCAGACTTTCGACAGGGCCGTACGAGCAGTACTTC
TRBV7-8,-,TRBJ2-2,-,CAIAAGTYTGELFF,TGTGCCATCGCTGCGGGCACCTACACCGGGGAGCTGTTTTTT
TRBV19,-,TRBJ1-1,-,CASSGTPGVTEAFF,TGTGCCAGTAGCGGGACCCCGGGCGTGACTGAAGCTTTCTTT
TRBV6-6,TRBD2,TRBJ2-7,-,CASSGGRGDEQYF,TGTGCCAGCAGTGGGGGGAGGGGAGACGAGCAGTACTTC
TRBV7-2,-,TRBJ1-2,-,CASSLVSGQIYGYTF,TGTGCCAGCAGCTTAGTTTCGGGCCAGATCTATGGCTACACCTTC
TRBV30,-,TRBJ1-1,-,CAWSINTEAFF,TGTGCCTGGAGTATCAACACTGAAGCTTTCTTT
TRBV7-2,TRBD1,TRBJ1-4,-,CASSFRTGSEKLFF,TGTGCCAGCAGCTTTCGGACAGGGAGTGAAAAACTGTTTTTT
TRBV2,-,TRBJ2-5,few,CASKGSYSETQYF,TGTGCCAGCAAGGGCAGCTATTCGGAGACCCAGTACTTC
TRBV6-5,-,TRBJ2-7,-,CASSYRGSYEQYF,TGTGCCAGCAGTTACAGGGGCTCCTACGAGCAGTACTTC
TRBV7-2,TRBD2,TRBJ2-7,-,CASSLQSSGGPIEQYF,TGTGCCAGCAGCCTCCAAAGTAGCGGGGGGCCAATTGAGCAGTACTTC
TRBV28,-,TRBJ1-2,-,CASSSLTEYGYTF,TGTGCCAGCAGTTCCTTGACTGAGTATGGCTACACCTTC
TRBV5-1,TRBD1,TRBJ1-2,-,CASSLVFSGGTGGYTF,TGCGCCAGCAGCTTGGTCTTCTCAGGGGGCACTGGCGGCTACACCTTC
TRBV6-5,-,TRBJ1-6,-,CASRLGLDNSPLHF,TGTGCCAGCAGGTTAGGACTGGATAATTCACCCCTCCACTTT
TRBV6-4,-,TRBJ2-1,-,CASSDSSQGPYNEQFF,TGTGCCAGCAGTGACTCGAGCCAGGGGCCGTACAATGAGCAGTTCTTC
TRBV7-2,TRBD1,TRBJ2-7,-,CASSLAKSPGQGAGLYEQYF,TGTGCCAGCAGCTTAGCCAAAAGCCCGGGACAGGGGGCCGGGTTGTACGAGCAGTACTTC
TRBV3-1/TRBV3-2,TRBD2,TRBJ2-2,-,CASRNPGLANTGELFF,TGTGCCAGCAGGAACCCGGGACTAGCGAACACCGGGGAGCTGTTTTTT
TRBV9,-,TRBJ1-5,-,CASSVGGSGGHNQPQHF,TGTGCCAGCAGCGTAGGAGGTTCTGGAGGGCACAATCAGCCCCAGCATTTT
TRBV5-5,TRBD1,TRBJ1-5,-,CASSLAGTGGARTQHF,TGTGCCAGCAGCTTGGCCGGGACAGGCGGAGCGAGGACCCAGCATTTT
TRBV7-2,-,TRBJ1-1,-,CASSVALGQNTEAFF,TGTGCCAGCAGCGTCGCACTGGGACAGAACACTGAAGCTTTCTTT
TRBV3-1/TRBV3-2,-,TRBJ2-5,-,CASSQDSSGEETQYF,TGTGCCAGCAGCCAAGACTCCTCAGGGGAAGAGACCCAGTACTTC
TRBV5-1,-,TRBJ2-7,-,CASSLGLSLEQYF,TGCGCCAGCAGCTTGGGACTCTCCCTGGAGCAGTACTTC
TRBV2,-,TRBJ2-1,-,CASYRYSSYNEQFF,TGTGCCAGCTACAGATATAGCTCCTACAATGAGCAGTTCTTC
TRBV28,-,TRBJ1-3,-,CASSLPQRIGNTIYF,TGTGCCAGCAGTTTGCCACAGCGGATCGGAAACACCATATATTTT
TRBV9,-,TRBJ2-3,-,CASSVEPVQSTDTQYF,TGTGCCAGCAGCGTAGAACCTGTTCAGAGCACAGATACGCAGTATTTT
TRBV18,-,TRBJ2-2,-,CASSPPASGELFF,TGTGCCAGCTCACCACCAGCATCCGGGGAGCTGTTTTTT
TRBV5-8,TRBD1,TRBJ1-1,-,CASSVGTGRTEAFF,TGTGCCAGCAGTGTCGGGACAGGAAGGACTGAAGCTTTCTTT
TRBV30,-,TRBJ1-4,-,CAWGLSEKLFF,TGTGCCTGGGGCCTAAGTGAAAAACTGTTTTTT
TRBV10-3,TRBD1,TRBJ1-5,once,CATQGAQGNQPQHF,TGTGCCACACAGGGGGCGCAGGGCAATCAGCCCCAGCATTTT
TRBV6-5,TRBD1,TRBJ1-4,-,CASSYVGTGGEKLFF,TGTGCCAGCAGTTACGTCGGGACAGGGGGAGAAAAACTGTTTTTT
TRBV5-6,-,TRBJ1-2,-,CASSLSQGSTGYTF,TGTGCCAGCAGCTTGAGCCAGGGCAGTACTGGCTACACCTTC
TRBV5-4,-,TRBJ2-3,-,CASSLGMGQDTQYF,TGTGCCAGCAGCTTGGGGATGGGGCAAGATACGCAGTATTTT
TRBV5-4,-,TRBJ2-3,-,CASSLEGSRLSDTQYF,TGTGCCAGCAGCTTGGAAGGGAGCCGGTTGTCAGATACGCAGTATTTT
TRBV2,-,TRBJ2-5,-,CASPRPGGKETQYF,TGTGCCAGCCCTCGTCCCGGGGGTAAGGAGACCCAGTACTTC
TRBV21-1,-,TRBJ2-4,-,CASSKEGGNLAKNIQYF,TGTGCCAGCAGCAAAGAGGGCGGGAACTTAGCCAAAAACATTCAGTACTTC
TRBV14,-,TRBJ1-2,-,CASSQEYYGYTF,TGTGCCAGCAGCCAGGAGTACTATGGCTACACCTTC